The source of this TCR beta chain is a study of cytomegalovirus exposure and HLA in healthy donors. Study-level background: Sequencing of around 200 million T cells in an earlier analysis found 120 million or so unique TCR beta sequences. Study-wide findings and caveats: It was reportedly the case that the classifier diagnosed cytomegalovirus status with high specificity and sensitivity. A later analysis reportedly found that, within productive TCRs, an Asian-associated ancestry cluster had fewer N-insertions than the mean observed across the roughly 730 donors. When analyzed later, a missense DCLRE1C variant was found to be linked to TCR beta V- and J-gene trimming.

Details on this clone: Its antigen is undetermined.

PCR employed 60 Vbeta and 13 Jbeta primers. The table came from immunoSEQ multiplex PCR; TCRdb's copy has only in-frame clones and leaves some out. The sample comprises 110,000 to 150,000 clones, around 84% of which are singletons, and roughly 2.7% rests with the top ten. Germline V gene sequence: CDR1 SEHNR, CDR2 FQNEAQ (reference sequence). V trimming: 2 bases; J trimming: 5 bases; junction bases outside the gene matches: 11. This CDR3 is 17 amino acids long. This rearrangement joins TRBV7-9 to TRBJ2-1; 8 bases are shared with TRBD1. The sequenced sample consisted of PBMCs. The TCR sequence derives from a boy between 2 and 15 years old in good health and CMV-seronegative. CDR3 in amino acids: CASSLLSGQGKDNEQFF. For the CDR3, the DNA is TGTGCCAGCAGCTTACTGTCCGGACAGGGAAAGGACAATGAGCAGTTCTTC.